What follows describes a single T cell receptor (beta chain). The germline CDR1 and CDR2 sequences are SGDLS and YYNGEE. The CDR3 totals 16 residues. The germline V and J ends were trimmed by 0 bases and 2 bases, with 12 bases remaining between them. The record originates from a study of cytomegalovirus exposure and HLA in healthy donors. PCR used 60 Vbeta primers and 13 Jbeta primers. Profiling relied on immunoSEQ multiplex PCR, and the TCRdb table lists in-frame clones only, not all of them. The table lists roughly 180,000 clones, approximately 84% of them singletons, with around 5% in the top ten. The sequencing input was PBMCs. The sequence derives from a girl aged 10-17 years in good health and CMV-seropositive. The chain recombines TRBV9 with TRBJ1-3; possibly TRBD1 for D (6 bases). The CDR3 nucleotides read TGTGCCAGCAGCGTAGTACCACAGGGAGCTGGAAACACCATATATTTT. Translating gives CASSVVPQGAGNTIYF.